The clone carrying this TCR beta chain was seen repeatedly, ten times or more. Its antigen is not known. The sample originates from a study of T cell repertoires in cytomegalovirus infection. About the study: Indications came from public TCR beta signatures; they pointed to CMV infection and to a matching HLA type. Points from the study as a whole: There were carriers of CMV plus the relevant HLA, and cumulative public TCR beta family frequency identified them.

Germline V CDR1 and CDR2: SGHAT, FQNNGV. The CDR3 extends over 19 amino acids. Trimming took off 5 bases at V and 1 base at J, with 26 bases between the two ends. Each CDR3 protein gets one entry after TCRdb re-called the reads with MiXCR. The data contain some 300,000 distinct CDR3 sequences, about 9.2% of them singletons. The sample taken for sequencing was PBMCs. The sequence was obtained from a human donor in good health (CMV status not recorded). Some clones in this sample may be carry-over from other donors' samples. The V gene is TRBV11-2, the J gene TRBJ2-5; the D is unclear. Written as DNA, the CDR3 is TGTGCCAGCAGCCCACTACACCCATACCGACAATCAGGCCAAGAGACCCAGTACTTC. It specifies CASSPLHPYRQSGQETQYF. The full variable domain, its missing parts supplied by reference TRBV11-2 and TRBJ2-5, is EAGVAQSPRYKIIEKRQSVAFWCNPISGHATLYWYQQILGQGPKLLIQFQNNGVVDDSQLPKDRFSAERLKGVDSTLKIQPAKLEDSAVYLCASSPLHPYRQSGQETQYFGPGTRLLVL.